This T cell receptor (beta chain) is drawn from a study of blood T cell repertoires in COVID-19. Study information: Whether acute or convalescent, the COVID-19 samples came from the United States, Italy and Spain.

Per germline, CDR1 PRHDT and CDR2 FYEKMQ (reference sequence). The CDR3 covers 15 residues. V lost 0 bases, J lost 7 bases, and 13 bases lay in between. The data were produced by immunoSEQ multiplex PCR, yet TCRdb's version contains in-frame clones alone and is incomplete. The table lists around 200,000 clones, roughly 80% of them singletons, with approximately 5% in the top ten. Sample: peripheral blood. This TCR was sampled from a human donor in a cohort sampled during active COVID-19. The rearrangement links TRBV13 to TRBJ2-1; no reliable D call. CDR3 bases: TGTGCCAGCAGCTTAGGGCGACGGCTCGGGAATGAGCAGTTCTTC. Its protein product is CASSLGRRLGNEQFF.